The TCR beta chain under discussion was sequenced for a study of cytomegalovirus exposure and HLA in healthy donors. The PCR employed 60 Vbeta primers together with 13 Jbeta primers. TCRdb's copy holds only in-frame clones and misses some; the assay was immunoSEQ multiplex PCR. The table lists around 100,000 clones, around 84% of them singletons, with more than 20% in the top ten. This TCR was recovered from a man under 40 in good health and CMV-seropositive. The sequencing input was PBMCs.

For the CDR3, the DNA is TGTGCCAGCAGCTTGGGGACAGGGACTGGCTATGGCTACACCTTC. Encoded protein: CASSLGTGTGYGYTF. This rearrangement joins TRBV5-4 to TRBJ1-2; 8 bases are shared with TRBD1. The CDR3 length is 15 residues. With V trimmed by 0 bases and J by 4 bases, 5 bases remained unmatched. The germline V gene has CDR1 SGHNT and CDR2 YYREEE (reference sequence).